This TCR beta chain was recorded in a study of cytotoxic CD8 clonotypes in ibrutinib-treated CLL. The wider study: Response samples were taken after a median about twelve months of treatment, range 6 to 36. The sample average was 255,043 productive templates and 100,000 or so productive rearrangements.

Details on this clone: Its antigen remains unknown.

The study, taken as a whole, reports: Baseline-level clonality went beyond age-matched healthy donors and moved in step with circulating CD8+ T-cell counts.

Target depth was 1 in 200,000 to 1 in 1 million T cells, about 10x per clonotype. The data were produced by immunoSEQ multiplex PCR, yet TCRdb's version contains in-frame clones alone and is incomplete. Of some 310,000 clones in the sample, roughly 85% were seen once. This CDR3 region has 13 residues. In germline, CDR1 is SGHTA, CDR2 FQGNSA. V shed 0 bases and J shed 3 bases, with 5 bases lying between them. The material was PBMCs, obtained before ibrutinib treatment. V and J are TRBV7-2 and TRBJ2-5; maybe TRBD1 (5 bases). This clonotype was sampled from a human donor with chronic lymphocytic leukemia. The CDR3 loop reads CASSLAREETQYF. The CDR3 nucleotides read TGTGCCAGCAGCTTAGCCAGGGAAGAGACCCAGTACTTC.